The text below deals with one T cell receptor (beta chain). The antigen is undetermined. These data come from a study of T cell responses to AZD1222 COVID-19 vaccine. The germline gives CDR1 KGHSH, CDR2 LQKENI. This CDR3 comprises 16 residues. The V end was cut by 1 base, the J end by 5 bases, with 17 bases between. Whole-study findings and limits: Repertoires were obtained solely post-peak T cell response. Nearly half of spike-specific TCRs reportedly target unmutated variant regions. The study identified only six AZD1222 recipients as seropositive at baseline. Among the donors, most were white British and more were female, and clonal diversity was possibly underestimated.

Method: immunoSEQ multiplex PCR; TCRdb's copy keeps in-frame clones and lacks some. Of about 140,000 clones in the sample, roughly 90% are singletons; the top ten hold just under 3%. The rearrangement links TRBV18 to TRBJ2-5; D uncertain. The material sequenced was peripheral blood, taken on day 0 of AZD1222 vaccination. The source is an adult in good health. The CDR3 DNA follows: TGTGCCAGCTCACCACTACTCTTGCAGACCGGGGAGACCCAGTACTTC. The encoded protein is CASSPLLLQTGETQYF.